The TCR beta chain under discussion was sequenced for a study of blood T cell repertoires in COVID-19. Some clones are missing from TCRdb's copy, which holds only in-frame ones; the method was immunoSEQ multiplex PCR. There are 90,000 to 120,000 clones in the sample; roughly 85% occur only once, and approximately 2.5% lies in the top ten. The table lists this clone with a few counts. This CDR3 is built from 14 residues. Germline CDR1 reads SEHNR; CDR2 reads FQNEAQ (reference sequence). V lost 1 base and J 8 bases, leaving 14 bases between the germline ends. Material: peripheral blood. The clonotype was recovered from a human donor in a cohort sampled during active COVID-19. The gene calls are TRBV7-9 and TRBJ1-2, with D perhaps matching TRBD1 (6 bases). Here the CDR3 reads CASSLEGGDRGYTF. CDR3 in DNA: TGTGCCAGCAGCTTAGAAGGGGGTGACAGGGGCTACACCTTC.